This T cell receptor (beta chain) was captured by sequencing in a study of cytomegalovirus exposure and HLA in healthy donors. As to this clone: Its antigen is not known.

Findings and caveats of the study: Using the classifier, cytomegalovirus status was reportedly diagnosed with high specificity and sensitivity.

The CDR3 sequence is 17 residues long. Germline-derived CDR1 and CDR2 are LNHDA and SQIVND (reference sequence). The trim removed 7 bases at V and 4 bases at J, leaving 11 bases unmatched. Amplification used 60 Vbeta primers and 13 Jbeta primers. Clones were sequenced by immunoSEQ multiplex PCR, and TCRdb holds only the in-frame ones, with some missing. This table holds more than 200,000 clones, roughly 84% found once. The sequencing sample was made of PBMCs. The receptor was isolated from a human donor in good health. The rearrangement joins TRBV19 to TRBJ2-2, with 11 positions matching TRBD2. CDR3 protein: CASTAELAGAATGELFF. CDR3 DNA sequence: TGTGCCAGTACCGCAGAACTAGCGGGAGCAGCCACCGGGGAGCTGTTTTTT.